Shown below are 31 T cell receptor beta chains from a single sample sequenced in a study of cytomegalovirus exposure and HLA in healthy donors. The study ran its PCR with 60 Vbeta and 13 Jbeta primers. Assay: immunoSEQ multiplex PCR; the TCRdb copy retains only in-frame clones and omits some. The profile shows a few hundred thousand clones, over 75% of them singletons. Sequencing was performed on PBMCs. These receptors were collected from a girl aged 2-10 years in good health and CMV-seronegative.

The chain has TRBV9 and TRBJ2-3; 7 positions match TRBD2. CDR1 SGDLS and CDR2 YYNGEE come from the germline V gene. This CDR3 contains 14 residues. Trimming cost V 2 bases and J 4 bases; bases outside gene matches: 4. The CDR3 loop is CASSVREVPDTQYF. CDR3 DNA sequence: TGTGCCAGCAGCGTTCGGGAGGTCCCAGATACGCAGTATTTT.

The chain is built from TRBV4-1 and TRBJ2-2; 10 positions agree with TRBD2. Trimming removed 1 base from V and 8 bases from J; junction bases left unmatched: 7. The V gene's germline CDR1 is MGHRA and CDR2 YSYEKL. The CDR3 runs to 16 residues. For the CDR3, the DNA is TGCGCCAGCAGCCAAGGGGCTAGCGGGGGTCGTGGGGAGCTGTTTTTT. The encoded protein is CASSQGASGGRGELFF.

The rearrangement uses TRBV9 and TRBJ1-2, with D unresolved. The V end was cut by 0 bases, the J end by 2 bases, with 11 bases between. This CDR3 is built from 15 residues. Germline assignment: CDR1 SGDLS and CDR2 YYNGEE. The CDR3: CASSVVSARNYGYTF. The CDR3 nucleotides read TGTGCCAGCAGCGTAGTATCGGCGAGGAACTATGGCTACACCTTC.

CDR3 coding DNA: TGTGCCAGCAGCGTTCTTGGGACAGACTATGGCTACACCTTC. Its translation is CASSVLGTDYGYTF. V is TRBV9 and J is TRBJ1-2, with TRBD1 matching 7 bases. V lost 2 bases to trimming and J lost 3 bases; unmatched junction nucleotides: 4. Germline CDR1 and CDR2: SGDLS and YYNGEE. CDR3 length equals 14 residues.

Notes on this clone: Distinct nucleotide sequences in the sample also encode this CDR3. DNA of the CDR3: TGTGCCAGCAGTTATACGGGGGGGTCTGATTTCTTT. Translated, it gives CASSYTGGSDFF. The chain employs TRBV6-5 and TRBJ1-1; D is possibly TRBD1 (5 bases). Germline lookup yields CDR1 MNHEY and CDR2 SVGAGI. Trimming removed 3 bases from V and 13 bases from J, with 15 bases in between. The CDR3 has 12 amino acids.

This sequence joins TRBV4-1 and TRBJ1-6, with TRBD1 matching over 7 bases. Trimming removed 4 bases from V and 0 bases from J; junction bases left unmatched: 9. The CDR3 has 18 residues. CDR1 is MGHRA and CDR2 is YSYEKL in the germline V gene. CDR3 region: CASSRQEQGSSYNSPLHF. The CDR3 region has the DNA TGCGCCAGCAGCCGGCAGGAACAGGGGAGCTCCTATAATTCACCCCTCCACTTT.

The rearrangement uses TRBV6-6 and TRBJ2-2; 11 bases fit TRBD2. The germline V gene encodes CDR1 MNHNY and CDR2 SVGAGI (reference sequence). V lost 6 bases to trimming and J lost 2 bases; unmatched junction nucleotides: 5. The CDR3 totals 16 residues. The CDR3 nucleotides read TGTGCCAGCAGCCCACGACTAGCGGGAAACACCGGGGAGCTGTTTTTT. This encodes CASSPRLAGNTGELFF.

V and J are TRBV29-1 and TRBJ1-2; D may be TRBD1 (5 bases). With 5 bases removed from V and 7 bases from J, the gap between germline ends came to 14 bases. Germline V gene data show CDR1 as SQVTM and CDR2 as ANQGSEA. The CDR3 is 12 amino acids. CDR3 region: CSVQEGWSGYTF. Written as DNA, the CDR3 is TGCAGCGTTCAGGAGGGGTGGTCTGGCTACACCTTC.

The V and J genes are TRBV10-2 and TRBJ2-1; D unresolved. The V end lost 4 bases, the J end lost 4 bases, and 5 bases lay between the germline ends. The CDR3 is 12 residues long. The V gene's germline CDR1 is WSHSY and CDR2 SAAADI. CDR3 sequence: CASSGQYNEQFF. CDR3 sequence (DNA): TGCGCCAGCAGTGGACAATACAATGAGCAGTTCTTC.

The gene calls are TRBV19 and TRBJ1-4; TRBD1 agrees at 8 bases. Germline-derived CDR1 and CDR2 are LNHDA and SQIVND (reference sequence). This CDR3 contains 15 residues. Trimming at V came to 6 bases and at J to 8 bases, leaving 11 bases not matched to a gene. The CDR3 sequence: CASSWGGGQEEKLFF. CDR3 sequence (DNA): TGTGCCAGTAGCTGGGGCGGGGGACAGGAGGAAAAACTGTTTTTT.

This chain links TRBV29-1 with TRBJ2-3; TRBD1 aligns across 8 bases. Germline values: CDR1 SQVTM, CDR2 ANQGSEA. This CDR3 spans 18 amino acids. The V and J ends lost 5 bases and 3 bases, in that order; junction bases with no gene match: 19. The DNA for the CDR3 is TGCAGCGTTCATCCCCAAACCGGAACGGACAGGGCTACAGATACGCAGTATTTT. It translates to CSVHPQTGTDRATDTQYF.

In this sample, this clone turned up a few times. The V call is TRBV7-8, the J call TRBJ2-5; possible D gene TRBD1, 6 bases. Trimming removed 8 bases at V and 4 bases at J, with 23 bases between. This CDR3 contains 16 residues. The germline V gene encodes CDR1 SGHVS and CDR2 FQNEAQ. CDR3 sequence: CASGYLSGLGGETQYF. DNA for the CDR3: TGTGCCAGCGGCTATCTGTCCGGGCTAGGGGGAGAGACCCAGTACTTC.

A note on this clone: The sample carries other DNA sequences with the same CDR3. This rearrangement joins TRBV29-1 to TRBJ1-2, with TRBD1 as a possible D gene (5 bases). CDR3 length: 11 amino acids. CDR1 and CDR2 (germline): SQVTM, ANQGSEA. Between the trimmed V and J ends, which lost 3 bases and 6 bases, there was a span of 8 bases. CDR3 sequence reads: CSVDGGNGYTF. The CDR3 DNA reads TGCAGCGTTGACGGGGGGAATGGCTACACCTTC.

This clone was counted only a few times. The V and J genes are TRBV29-1 and TRBJ2-1, with 7 positions matching TRBD1. CDR3 length equals 12 residues. CDR1 is SQVTM, CDR2 ANQGSEA, per germline. V was clipped by 2 bases and J by 8 bases; unmatched bases: 3. CDR3 sequence: CSVENRGDEQFF. CDR3 DNA sequence: TGCAGCGTTGAAAACAGGGGCGATGAGCAGTTCTTC.

The gene calls are TRBV9 and TRBJ1-2; TRBD1 might be the D (5 bases). V was clipped by 3 bases and J by 5 bases, with 17 bases between them. The CDR3 has 15 amino acids. CDR1 SGDLS and CDR2 YYNGEE come from the germline V gene. CDR3 coding DNA: TGTGCCAGCAGCGGAAATCAGGGTTCGGAGTATGGCTACACCTTC. Translated: CASSGNQGSEYGYTF.

The genes are TRBV5-4 and TRBJ2-5; D possibly corresponds to TRBD2 (5 bases). With 2 bases removed from V and 0 bases from J, the gap between germline ends came to 11 bases. The CDR3 consists of 15 residues. Germline assignment: CDR1 SGHNT and CDR2 YYREEE (reference sequence). The CDR3 reads CASSFRGSYQETQYF. CDR3 sequence (DNA): TGTGCCAGCAGCTTTCGGGGTTCGTACCAAGAGACCCAGTACTTC. The whole variable domain, filled in from reference TRBV5-4 and TRBJ2-5, reads ETGVTQSPTHLIKTRGQQVTLRCSSQSGHNTVSWYQQALGQGPQFIFQYYREEENGRGNFPPRFSGLQFPNYSSELNVNALELDDSALYLCASSFRGSYQETQYFGPGTRLLVL.

V usage is TRBV5-1 and J usage is TRBJ2-7, with TRBD1 matching 7 bases. CDR1 is SGHRS and CDR2 is YFSETQ in the germline V gene. The junction had 16 bases not matched to a gene; V was cut back by 4 bases and J by 3 bases. This CDR3 is 17 amino acids long. CDR3 sequence (DNA): TGCGCCAGCAGCCAAAGTAAACTACAGGGGCCGAACTACGAGCAGTACTTC. This codes for CASSQSKLQGPNYEQYF.

The chain carries TRBV2 and TRBJ1-2; the D gene is possibly TRBD1 (6 bases). Germline values: CDR1 SNHLY, CDR2 FYNNEI. V lost 6 bases and J lost 2, with 10 bases in between. This CDR3 comprises 13 residues. The CDR3 DNA is TGTGCCAGCAGCTCTACAGGGAACTATGGCTACACCTTC. Protein: CASSSTGNYGYTF.

The CDR3 here is CASRRDRGMNTEAFF. The DNA of the CDR3 is TGTGCCAGCAGAAGGGACAGGGGTATGAACACTGAAGCTTTCTTT. The genes are TRBV19 and TRBJ1-1; TRBD1 agrees at 10 bases. This CDR3 is 15 amino acids long. CDR1 LNHDA and CDR2 SQIVND come from the germline V gene (reference sequence). V lost 9 bases to trimming and J lost 0 bases; unmatched junction nucleotides: 7.

This chain connects TRBV6-5 to TRBJ2-7; 7 nucleotides align to TRBD1. CDR3 length equals 14 residues. In germline, CDR1 is MNHEY, CDR2 SVGAGI. The V gene end was trimmed by 5 bases and the J gene end by 3 bases; junction bases not matched to a gene: 7. The CDR3 spells CASSPTGTDYEQYF. The CDR3 region has the DNA TGTGCCAGCAGTCCCACCGGGACAGACTACGAGCAGTACTTC.

The genes are TRBV12-5 and TRBJ1-2; 7 nucleotides agree with TRBD1. CDR1 and CDR2 (germline): LGHNT, FRNRAP. This CDR3 is 11 amino acids long. Losses at the gene ends were 6 bases for V and 13 bases for J; bases not matched to a gene: 8. The CDR3 DNA follows: TGTGCTAGTGGCACCCCGGGACAGTCCACCTTC. As protein: CASGTPGQSTF. Drawing the rest from reference TRBV12-5 and TRBJ1-2, the complete variable domain is DARVTQTPRHKVTEMGQEVTMRCQPILGHNTVFWYRQTMMQGLELLAYFRNRAPLDDSGMPKDRFSAEMPDATLATLKIQPSEPRDSAVYFCASGTPGQSTFGSGTRLTVV.

V usage is TRBV11-2 and J usage is TRBJ2-7, with D possibly matching TRBD1 (5 bases). CDR1 is SGHAT and CDR2 is FQNNGV in the germline V gene. The CDR3 extends over 14 amino acids. V was cut by 1 base and J by 2 bases, with 9 bases left in between. The CDR3 coding sequence is TGTGCCAGCAGCTTAGGGGGCAGAACCTACGAGCAGTACTTC. Translation: CASSLGGRTYEQYF.

This sequence joins TRBV7-9 and TRBJ2-1; tentatively, D is TRBD1 (5 bases). Looked up from germline, CDR1 is SEHNR and CDR2 is FQNEAQ (reference sequence). The length of the CDR3 is 15 residues. Trimming stripped 5 bases from V and 0 bases from J, with 11 bases between. CDR3 in DNA: TGTGCCAGCAGCCCCGACAGCAGCTCCTACAATGAGCAGTTCTTC. Protein product: CASSPDSSSYNEQFF.

V and J are TRBV6-5 and TRBJ1-1; D uncertain. This CDR3 spans 13 amino acids. The germline gives CDR1 MNHEY, CDR2 SVGAGI. Trimming shortened V by 4 bases and J by 1 base, and 7 bases separated the two germline ends. The CDR3 DNA reads TGTGCCAGCAGTTTTAGTAGGAACACTGAAGCTTTCTTT. This gives the protein CASSFSRNTEAFF.

The chain combines TRBV5-5 with TRBJ1-5; TRBD1 matches at 9 bases. The V and J ends lost 2 bases and 6 bases, in that order; junction bases with no gene match: 6. This CDR3 has 15 residues. CDR1 is SGHKS and CDR2 is YYEKEE in the germline V gene (reference sequence). The CDR3 is CASSLQGARSQPQHF. CDR3 nucleotide sequence: TGTGCCAGCAGCTTACAGGGGGCGCGTAGTCAGCCCCAGCATTTT.

This chain uses TRBV5-6 with TRBJ2-3, with 7 bases identical to TRBD1. Germline lookup yields CDR1 SGHDT and CDR2 YYEEEE. J gave up 2 bases and V 0 bases, and 6 bases lay outside the gene matches. The CDR3 is 16 residues long. The CDR3 region is CASSLGTGRTTDTQYF. CDR3 nucleotides: TGTGCCAGCAGCTTGGGGACAGGCCGGACCACAGATACGCAGTATTTT. Based on the CDR3 plus reference TRBV5-6 and TRBJ2-3, the full variable domain is DAGVTQSPTHLIKTRGQQVTLRCSPKSGHDTVSWYQQALGQGPQFIFQYYEEEERQRGNFPDRFSGHQFPNYSSELNVNALLLGDSALYLCASSLGTGRTTDTQYFGPGTRLTVL.

The rearrangement joins TRBV2 to TRBJ2-5, with TRBD1 matching over 9 bases. Germline trimming cut 6 bases from V and 4 bases from J; bases unmatched to any gene: 6. The CDR3 is made up of 14 amino acids. The germline V gene encodes CDR1 SNHLY and CDR2 FYNNEI. The CDR3 DNA sequence: TGTGCCAGCAGACTACAGGGGGCTGTAGAGACCCAGTACTTC. Translation gives CASRLQGAVETQYF.

The chain links TRBV10-2 to TRBJ1-6; D remains unclear. Trimming left V 4 bases short and J 7 bases short, with 8 bases between. Germline V lookup: CDR1 WSHSY, CDR2 SAAADI. The CDR3 length is 13 residues. CDR3 nucleotides: TGCGCCAGCAGTGGGGCAGAAAATTCACCCCTCCACTTT. Translating gives CASSGAENSPLHF.

This CDR3 reads CASSLFGGGDTEAFF. The DNA of the CDR3 is TGCGCCAGCAGCTTGTTTGGGGGAGGGGACACTGAAGCTTTCTTT. This chain uses TRBV5-1 with TRBJ1-1; D may be TRBD1 (5 bases). The CDR3 runs to 15 residues. CDR1 and CDR2 (germline): SGHRS, YFSETQ. Trimming shortened V by 1 base and J by 3 bases, and 13 bases separated the two germline ends.

V is TRBV18 and J is TRBJ1-1, with D unresolved. Trimming removed 6 bases from V and 0 bases from J, with 8 bases in between. In germline, CDR1 is KGHSH, CDR2 LQKENI. CDR3 length equals 13 residues. The CDR3 DNA reads as TGTGCCAGCTCGTCCGACATGAACACTGAAGCTTTCTTT. This gives the protein CASSSDMNTEAFF.

This clone was seen more than once but under ten times. The chain joins TRBV7-9 to TRBJ2-1; weak D call: TRBD1 (6 bases). Germline CDR1 is SEHNR and CDR2 is FQNEAQ (reference sequence). The CDR3 consists of 15 residues. Trimming pared 4 bases from V and 9 bases from J, leaving 19 bases between. DNA for the CDR3: TGTGCCAGCAGCTCCCCGGGGACATGGCGGTTTGAGCAGTTCTTC. Its translation is CASSSPGTWRFEQFF.